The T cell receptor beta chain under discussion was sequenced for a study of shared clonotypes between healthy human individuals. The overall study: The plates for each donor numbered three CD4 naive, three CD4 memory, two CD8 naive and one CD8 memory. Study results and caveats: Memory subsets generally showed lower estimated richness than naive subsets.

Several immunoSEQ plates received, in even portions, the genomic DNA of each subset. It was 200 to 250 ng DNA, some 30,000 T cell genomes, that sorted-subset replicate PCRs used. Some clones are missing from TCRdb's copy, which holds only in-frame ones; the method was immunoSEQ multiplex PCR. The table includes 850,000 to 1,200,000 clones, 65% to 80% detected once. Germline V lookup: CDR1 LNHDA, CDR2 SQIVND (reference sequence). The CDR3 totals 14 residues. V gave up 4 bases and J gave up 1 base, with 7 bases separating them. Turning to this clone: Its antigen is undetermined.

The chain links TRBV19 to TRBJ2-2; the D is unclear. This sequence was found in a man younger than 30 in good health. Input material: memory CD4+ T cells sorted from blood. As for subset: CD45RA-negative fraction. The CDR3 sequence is CASSTLRNTGELFF. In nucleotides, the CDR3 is TGTGCCAGTAGTACCCTTCGGAACACCGGGGAGCTGTTTTTT.